Below are 12 T cell receptor beta chains sequenced from a single sample in a study of metastatic and nonmetastatic thyroid tumors. Patients were all untreated before their thyroid surgery. TCRdb re-analyzed the PCR reads through MiXCR. Here the sample spans around 18,000 clones, approximately 35% being singletons. Sequenced material: tumor tissue. The origin of the receptors is a female donor with papillary thyroid cancer or a benign thyroid nodule (not recorded which). Some clones in this sample may be carry-over from other donors' samples.

This clone was observed a few times. The chain links TRBV7-2 to TRBJ2-7; a weak D match, TRBD2 (6 bases). Germline CDR1 reads SGHTA; CDR2 reads FQGNSA. The V end was cut by 5 bases, the J end by 5 bases, with 10 bases between. CDR3 length: 12 residues. The CDR3 nucleotides are TGTGCCAGCAGCCGGGGAGGAGACGAGCAGTACTTC. Protein product: CASSRGGDEQYF.

The chain recombines TRBV19 with TRBJ1-1; the D gene is possibly TRBD1 (5 bases). Per the germline V gene, CDR1 is LNHDA and CDR2 is SQIVND (reference sequence). This CDR3 has 14 amino acids. V was trimmed by 5 bases and J by 10 bases, leaving 20 bases between them. The CDR3 DNA is TGTGCCAGTAGTCCCGCAGGAAGGGGTAGAGGAGCTTTCTTT. This gives the protein CASSPAGRGRGAFF. Full variable domain (rest looked up from reference TRBV19 and TRBJ1-1): DGGITQSPKYLFRKEGQNVTLSCEQNLNHDAMYWYRQDPGQGLRLIYYSQIVNDFQKGDIAEGYSVSREKKESFPLTVTSAQKNPTAFYLCASSPAGRGRGAFFGQGTRLTVV.

V is TRBV9 and J is TRBJ1-1, with TRBD1 matching 8 bases. The length of the CDR3 is 15 residues. CDR1 and CDR2 from the germline V gene are SGDLS and YYNGEE. V shed 0 bases, J shed 2 bases, and the junction held 3 bases outside the gene matches. The CDR3 loop is CASSVGAGGNTEAFF. CDR3 in DNA: TGTGCCAGCAGCGTAGGGGCAGGGGGCAACACTGAAGCTTTCTTT.

This chain joins TRBV28 and TRBJ1-5; perhaps TRBD1 as D (5 bases). The V gene's germline CDR1 is MDHEN and CDR2 SYDVKM. This CDR3 is built from 16 residues. Trimming stripped 0 bases from V and 5 bases from J, with 14 bases between. The CDR3 DNA is TGTGCCAGCAGTTTATGGGAGGTTAGAGGGGATCAGCCCCAGCATTTT. Its translation: CASSLWEVRGDQPQHF. Using reference TRBV28 and TRBJ1-5 for the parts outside the CDR3, the full variable domain is DVKVTQSSRYLVKRTGEKVFLECVQDMDHENMFWYRQDPGLGLRLIYFSYDVKMKEKGDIPEGYSVSREKKERFSLILESASTNQTSMYLCASSLWEVRGDQPQHFGDGTRLSIL.

This clone came up many times. This sequence joins TRBV5-6 and TRBJ2-1, with 9 bases lining up with TRBD1. After removal of 4 bases from V and 2 bases from J, the junction contained 7 bases not matched to a gene. The CDR3 is 16 residues long. Per the germline V gene, CDR1 is SGHDT and CDR2 is YYEEEE. The CDR3, as DNA: TGTGCCAGCAGCGCGGACAGGGGCGAAACCTACAATGAGCAGTTCTTC. Residues: CASSADRGETYNEQFF.

Only a few counts were recorded for this clone. The chain has TRBV28 and TRBJ2-2; TRBD1 matches 9 bases. The V and J ends lost 6 bases and 4 bases, in that order; junction bases with no gene match: 9. This CDR3 contains 16 residues. CDR1 is MDHEN and CDR2 is SYDVKM in the germline V gene. The CDR3 nucleotides read TGTGCCAGCAGCGGCTACGGGACAGGGTTCACCGGGGAGCTGTTTTTT. Protein product: CASSGYGTGFTGELFF.

The chain combines TRBV5-1 with TRBJ2-1, with TRBD2 matching 7 bases. The germline V gene encodes CDR1 SGHRS and CDR2 YFSETQ. Unmatched junction bases numbered 8, after V lost 4 bases and J lost 4 bases. The CDR3 has 15 residues. CDR3 sequence: CASSGRSGVYNEQFF. The CDR3 coding sequence is TGCGCCAGCAGCGGGAGGAGCGGGGTTTACAATGAGCAGTTCTTC.

J is TRBJ1-4 and V is TRBV11-2, with D perhaps matching TRBD1 (6 bases). Germline V CDR1 and CDR2: SGHAT, FQNNGV. This CDR3 contains 17 residues. Trimming took off 5 bases at V and 0 bases at J, with 16 bases between the two ends. The CDR3 here is CASSNLGGAATNEKLFF. The CDR3 DNA sequence: TGTGCCAGCAGCAACCTGGGGGGCGCTGCAACTAATGAAAAACTGTTTTTT.

This clone appeared once. The chain recombines TRBV18 with TRBJ1-5; weak D call: TRBD1 (5 bases). The V and J ends lost 1 base and 5 bases respectively, with 9 bases between them. The CDR3 runs to 14 residues. The germline CDR1 and CDR2 sequences are KGHSH and LQKENI. CDR3 amino acids: CASSPQGGDQPQHF. For the CDR3, the DNA is TGTGCCAGCTCACCACAGGGAGGGGATCAGCCCCAGCATTTT.

This clone was counted between two and nine times. The chain recombines TRBV10-2 with TRBJ1-5; D is unclear. V lost 0 bases and J 0 bases, leaving 3 bases between the germline ends. The CDR3 is made up of 14 amino acids. Germline loops: CDR1 WSHSY, CDR2 SAAADI. The CDR3 nucleotides are TGCGCCAGCAGTGAGTCACATAGCAATCAGCCCCAGCATTTT. It yields the protein CASSESHSNQPQHF.

This clone is medium-sized (0.01 to 0.1%) within its sample. V gene TRBV18 combines with J gene TRBJ2-7, with 14 positions matching TRBD2. V dropped 3 bases and J dropped 12; count of bases not matched to a gene: 7. The CDR3 extends over 14 amino acids. The V gene's germline CDR1 is KGHSH and CDR2 LQKENI. For the CDR3, the DNA is TGTGCCAGCTCACCCCAGGGACTAGCGGGAGAGGCGTACTTC. It specifies CASSPQGLAGEAYF.

This clone was picked up a small number of times. The chain recombines TRBV10-3 with TRBJ2-2; 9 bases are a match to TRBD2. The ends lost 8 bases at V and 0 bases at J; junction bases unmatched: 7. CDR1 is ENHRY and CDR2 is SYGVKD in the germline V gene. CDR3 length equals 16 residues. The chain's CDR3 is CAIPGAGGPNTGELFF. CDR3 DNA sequence: TGTGCCATCCCTGGGGCGGGAGGGCCGAACACCGGGGAGCTGTTTTTT.